One sample yielded the 9 T cell receptor beta chains listed below, sequenced in a study of vaccination and CD4 T cells after COVID-19. Their cognate antigens are unknown. Treatment given: approximately nine-day PBMC culture with coronavirus spike peptide pools or control peptides (ViraFEST assay). CD4+ T cells that had been cultured provided DNA sequenced with the Oncomine TCR Beta short-read assay. TCRdb called the PCR reads again in MiXCR, with one record for every CDR3 protein. The repertoire holds about 15,000 distinct CDR3 sequences, about 60% seen once, with 15% to 20% in the top ten. Sequencing was done on a sample of CD4+ T cells from blood, cultured in vitro. The receptors were sampled from a human donor who had recovered from COVID-19.

The chain links TRBV29-1 to TRBJ1-1, with unresolved D. The CDR3 extends over 13 amino acids. Germline V gives CDR1 SQVTM, CDR2 ANQGSEA. The V end was cut by 7 bases, the J end by 0 bases, with 12 bases between. As DNA, the CDR3 is TGCAGCGGAGCAGGATCCATGAACACTGAAGCTTTCTTT. Amino acids: CSGAGSMNTEAFF.

This clonotype was recorded a few times. The chain uses TRBV25-1 and TRBJ2-3; D ambiguous. V lost 4 bases, J lost 0 bases, and 8 bases lay in between. The CDR3 runs 14 residues. Germline V lookup: CDR1 MGHDK, CDR2 SYGVNS. The CDR3 DNA reads as TGTGCCAGCAGTGGCTTTGCTAGCACAGATACGCAGTATTTT. Protein product: CASSGFASTDTQYF.

This clonotype was detected only a few times. V gene TRBV7-2 combines with J gene TRBJ1-2; 8 bases are shared with TRBD1. The CDR3 totals 15 residues. With V trimmed by 0 bases and J by 5 bases, 5 bases remained unmatched. CDR1 SGHTA and CDR2 FQGNSA come from the germline V gene. In nucleotides, the CDR3 is TGTGCCAGCAGCTTAGCGGGGACAGGTGATTATGGCTACACCTTC. This gives the protein CASSLAGTGDYGYTF.

This clonotype is medium-sized in the sample. The chain employs TRBV30 and TRBJ1-2; TRBD1 agrees at 7 bases. V lost 7 bases and J lost 2; bases outside the gene matches: 7. The CDR3 runs to 13 residues. The V gene's germline CDR1 is GTSNPN and CDR2 SVGIG (reference sequence). CDR3 sequence reads: CASSRGANYGYTF. CDR3 DNA: TGTGCCTCCTCCAGGGGGGCAAACTATGGCTACACCTTC.

This clonotype was seen a single time. The rearrangement links TRBV29-1 to TRBJ2-4, with TRBD2 as a possible D gene (6 bases). The CDR3 extends over 15 amino acids. Germline V gives CDR1 SQVTM, CDR2 ANQGSEA. V was trimmed by 0 bases and J by 2 bases, leaving 11 bases between them. The CDR3 here is CSVEDRGEPKNIQYF. The CDR3 coding sequence is TGCAGCGTTGAAGATCGCGGGGAACCCAAAAACATTCAGTACTTC.

The chain uses TRBV4-1 and TRBJ1-5; D uncertain. CDR3 size: 14 residues. CDR1 is MGHRA and CDR2 is YSYEKL in the germline V gene. V was trimmed by 3 bases and J by 10 bases, leaving 16 bases between them. CDR3 loop: CASSQETGFQPQHF. The DNA of the CDR3 is TGCGCCAGCAGCCAGGAAACCGGTTTTCAACCCCAGCATTTT.

The genes are TRBV27 and TRBJ2-5; D is uncertain. V was trimmed by 3 bases and J by 1 base, leaving 9 bases between them. The CDR3 spans 14 residues. Germline V lookup: CDR1 MNHEY, CDR2 SMNVEV (reference sequence). CDR3 in amino acids: CASSFFGPQETQYF. In nucleotides, the CDR3 is TGTGCCAGCAGTTTCTTCGGACCCCAAGAGACCCAGTACTTC.

This clonotype came up a few times. The chain couples TRBV6-1 to TRBJ2-7; D might be TRBD1 or TRBD2, each matching 5 bases. The CDR3 contains 13 residues. Per the germline V gene, CDR1 is MNHNS and CDR2 is SASEGT. Trimming removed 6 bases at V and 3 bases at J, with 12 bases between. The CDR3 is CASRGEQHYEQYF. As DNA, the CDR3 is TGTGCCAGCAGGGGGGAACAGCACTACGAGCAGTACTTC.

This chain uses TRBV6-2 or TRBV6-3 with TRBJ1-5, with D tentatively TRBD1 (6 bases). V was shortened by 8 bases and J by 3 bases, with 20 bases between the two germline ends. Looked up from germline, CDR1 is MNHEY and CDR2 is SVGEGT. This CDR3 is 16 amino acids long. The CDR3 reads CASSEGGGEDNQPQHF. The CDR3 DNA reads TGTGCCAGCTCTGAGGGGGGGGGAGAAGACAATCAGCCCCAGCATTTT.